The clone carrying this TCR beta chain has more than one count but fewer than ten. Antigen specificity is unknown. This specimen comes from a study of T-cell reconstitution after alpha-beta-depleted transplantation in children. Study-level findings and limits: Roughly two months post-transplant, alpha-beta T cells reportedly originated from several hundred graft clones that had expanded. T-cell numbers and diversity, one year after transplant, stemmed largely from T cells that were newly produced. The high TCRbeta diversity at day 60 in some patients came from surviving recipient T cells and thymic progenitors.

Unique molecular identifiers were incorporated during preparation of the TCRbeta library. TCRdb analysed the PCR reads with MiXCR anew, one entry per CDR3 protein. The table has around 700,000 distinct CDR3 sequences, 13% seen once. The germline CDR1 and CDR2 sequences are ENHRY and SYGVKD. The CDR3 sequence is 13 residues long. V was clipped by 6 bases and J by 4 bases, with 12 bases between them. The sample was PBMCs, taken before TCRalphabeta/CD19-depleted stem cell transplant. The receptor comes from a girl aged 2-15 years with congenital amegakaryocytic thrombocytopenia, due to receive a stem cell transplant. The rearrangement joins TRBV10-3 to TRBJ1-2; tentatively, D is TRBD1 (6 bases). Here the CDR3 reads CAISATGFYGYTF. In DNA, the CDR3 is TGTGCCATCAGCGCCACAGGGTTCTATGGCTACACCTTC.